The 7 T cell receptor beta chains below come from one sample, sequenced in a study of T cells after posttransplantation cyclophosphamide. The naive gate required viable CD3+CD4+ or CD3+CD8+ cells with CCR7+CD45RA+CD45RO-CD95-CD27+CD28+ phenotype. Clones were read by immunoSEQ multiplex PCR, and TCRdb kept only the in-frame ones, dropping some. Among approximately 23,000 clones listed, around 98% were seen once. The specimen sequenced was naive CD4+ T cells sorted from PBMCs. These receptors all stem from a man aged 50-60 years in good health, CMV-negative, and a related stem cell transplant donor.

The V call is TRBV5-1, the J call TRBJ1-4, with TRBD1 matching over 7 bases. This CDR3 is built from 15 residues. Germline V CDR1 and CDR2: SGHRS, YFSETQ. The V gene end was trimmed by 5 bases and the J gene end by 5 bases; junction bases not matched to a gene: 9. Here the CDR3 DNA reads TGCGCCAGCAGTCGAGCCACAGGGGTGAATGAAAAACTGTTTTTT. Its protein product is CASSRATGVNEKLFF. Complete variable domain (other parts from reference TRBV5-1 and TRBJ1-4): KAGVTQTPRYLIKTRGQQVTLSCSPISGHRSVSWYQQTPGQGLQFLFEYFSETQRNKGNFPGRFSGRQFSNSRSEMNVSTLELGDSALYLCASSRATGVNEKLFFGSGTQLSVL.

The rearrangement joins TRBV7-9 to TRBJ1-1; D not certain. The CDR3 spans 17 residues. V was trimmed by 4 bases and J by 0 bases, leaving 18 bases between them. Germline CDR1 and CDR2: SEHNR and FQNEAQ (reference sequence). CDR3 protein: CASSSIPGSYMNTEAFF. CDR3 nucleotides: TGTGCCAGCAGCTCAATCCCGGGTTCTTATATGAACACTGAAGCTTTCTTT.

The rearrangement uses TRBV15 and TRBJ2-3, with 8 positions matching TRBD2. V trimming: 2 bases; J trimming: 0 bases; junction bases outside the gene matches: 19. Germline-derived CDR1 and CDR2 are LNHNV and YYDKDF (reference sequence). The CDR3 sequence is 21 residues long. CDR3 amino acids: CATSRPLRGRTTPLSTDTQYF. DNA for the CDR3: TGTGCCACCAGCAGACCTTTGCGCGGGAGGACAACTCCACTTAGCACAGATACGCAGTATTTT. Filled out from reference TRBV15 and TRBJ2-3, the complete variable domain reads DAMVIQNPRYQVTQFGKPVTLSCSQTLNHNVMYWYQQKSSQAPKLLFHYYDKDFNNEADTPDNFQSRRPNTSFCFLDIRSPGLGDTAMYLCATSRPLRGRTTPLSTDTQYFGPGTRLTVL.

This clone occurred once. This chain's CDR3 is CAIGTASYEQYF. The CDR3 DNA is TGTGCCATTGGGACAGCTTCCTACGAGCAGTACTTC. V gene TRBV10-3 combines with J gene TRBJ2-7; TRBD1 aligns across 7 bases. The V segment lost 9 bases and the J segment 1 base; nucleotides outside the gene matches: 3. CDR1 is ENHRY, CDR2 SYGVKD, per germline. The CDR3 length is 12 residues.

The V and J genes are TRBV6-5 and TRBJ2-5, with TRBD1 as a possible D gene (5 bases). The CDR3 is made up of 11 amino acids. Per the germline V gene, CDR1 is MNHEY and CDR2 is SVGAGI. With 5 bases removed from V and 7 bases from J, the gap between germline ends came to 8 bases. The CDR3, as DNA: TGTGCCAGCAGTGGAAGGGGGACCCAGTACTTC. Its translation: CASSGRGTQYF.

The CDR3 reads CASSQALGSYNEQFF. In DNA form, the CDR3 reads TGCGCCAGCAGCCAAGCCCTCGGGTCCTACAATGAGCAGTTCTTC. The chain employs TRBV4-1 and TRBJ2-1; D uncertain. The CDR3 sequence is 15 residues long. The germline V gene encodes CDR1 MGHRA and CDR2 YSYEKL. V lost 1 base and J 1 base, leaving 8 bases between the germline ends.

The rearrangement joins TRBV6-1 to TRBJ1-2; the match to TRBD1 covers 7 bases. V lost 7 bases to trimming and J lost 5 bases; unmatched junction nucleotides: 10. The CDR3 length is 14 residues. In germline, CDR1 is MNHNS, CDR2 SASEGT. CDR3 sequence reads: CASTPDRSAYGYTF. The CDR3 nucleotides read TGTGCCAGCACCCCGGACAGGTCTGCGTATGGCTACACCTTC.